One T cell receptor (beta chain) is described in this entry. This sample stems from a study of shared clonotypes between healthy human individuals. Terminally differentiated effector memory CD45RA+ cells were excluded from the naive CD8 cells, which were CD45RO-negative and positively selected for CCR7. Method: immunoSEQ multiplex PCR; TCRdb's copy keeps in-frame clones and lacks some. The sample carries just over 2,000,000 clones, about 95% recorded once. V lost 5 bases and J 5 bases, leaving 14 bases between the germline ends. Germline CDR1 reads MDHEN; CDR2 reads SYDVKM. The CDR3 is 14 residues long.

This receptor was obtained from a man aged 18 to 29 in good health. The genes are TRBV28 and TRBJ2-3; TRBD2 is a possible D gene (6 bases). The sample taken for sequencing was naive CD8+ T cells sorted from blood. The CDR3 protein is CASSTGLRVDTQYF. The CDR3 DNA sequence: TGTGCCAGCAGTACGGGACTGCGCGTAGATACGCAGTATTTT. Full variable domain (outside the CDR3, taken from reference TRBV28 and TRBJ2-3): DVKVTQSSRYLVKRTGEKVFLECVQDMDHENMFWYRQDPGLGLRLIYFSYDVKMKEKGDIPEGYSVSREKKERFSLILESASTNQTSMYLCASSTGLRVDTQYFGPGTRLTVL.